Given below is one TCR beta chain in context. Other DNA sequences in the same sample also yield this CDR3. The CDR3 contains 14 residues. V was clipped by 2 bases and J by 0 bases, with 9 bases between them. Germline V gives CDR1 SGHRS, CDR2 YFSETQ. These data originate in a study of shared clonotypes between healthy human individuals. It was around 180 ng DNA, approximately 28,000 T cell genomes, that sorted-subset replicate PCRs used. Libraries were prepared by immunoSEQ multiplex PCR; TCRdb keeps only in-frame clonotypes and omits some of them. The sample has 1 million to 1.3 million clones, about 80% seen once; the top ten hold roughly 0.61%.

The specimen sequenced was memory CD4+ T cells from PBMCs. The subset here: CD45RA-negative fraction. The chain links TRBV5-1 to TRBJ2-7; weak D call: TRBD1 (6 bases). This receptor was obtained from a man between 18 and 29 years old in good health. Some clones in this sample may be carry-over from other donors' samples. The CDR3 DNA is TGCGCCAGCAGCTTTACAGGGCTCTCCTACGAGCAGTACTTC. It encodes CASSFTGLSYEQYF.